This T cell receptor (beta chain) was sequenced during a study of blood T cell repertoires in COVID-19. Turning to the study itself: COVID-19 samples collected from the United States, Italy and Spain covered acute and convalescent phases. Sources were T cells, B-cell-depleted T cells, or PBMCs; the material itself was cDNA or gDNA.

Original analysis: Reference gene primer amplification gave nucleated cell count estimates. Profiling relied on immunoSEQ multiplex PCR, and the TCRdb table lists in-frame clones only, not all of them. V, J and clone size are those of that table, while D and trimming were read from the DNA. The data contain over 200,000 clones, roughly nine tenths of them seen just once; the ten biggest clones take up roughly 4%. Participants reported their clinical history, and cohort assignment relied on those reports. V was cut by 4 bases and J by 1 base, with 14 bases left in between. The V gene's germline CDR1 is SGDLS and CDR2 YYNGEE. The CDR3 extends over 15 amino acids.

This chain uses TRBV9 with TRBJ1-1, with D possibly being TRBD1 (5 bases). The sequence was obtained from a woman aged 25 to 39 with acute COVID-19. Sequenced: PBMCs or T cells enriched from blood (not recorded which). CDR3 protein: CASSPHSTGNTEAFF. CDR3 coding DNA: TGTGCCAGCAGCCCCCACTCAACAGGGAACACTGAAGCTTTCTTT.